One and the same sample provided the 30 T cell receptor beta chains below, sequenced in a study of blood T cell repertoires in COVID-19. Libraries were prepared by immunoSEQ multiplex PCR; TCRdb keeps only in-frame clonotypes and omits some of them. Of about 150,000 clones detected, 80% to 90% appear once; the ten largest clones hold 2.4%. The sample was peripheral blood. These receptors were obtained from a woman aged 70-85 years with acute or convalescent COVID-19.

CDR3 in DNA: TGTGCCAGCAGCTTATATGCCGGGGGGCTTAACACTGAAGCTTTCTTT. Amino acid sequence: CASSLYAGGLNTEAFF. The chain recombines TRBV13 with TRBJ1-1; D is perhaps TRBD1 (6 bases). The CDR3 spans 16 residues. The V and J ends lost 2 bases and 2 bases respectively, with 15 bases between them. The V gene's germline CDR1 is PRHDT and CDR2 FYEKMQ (reference sequence).

The rearrangement links TRBV6-6 to TRBJ1-2; 7 positions agree with TRBD1. Trimming took 7 bases from V and 0 from J; bases not matched to a gene: 5. The germline gives CDR1 MNHNY, CDR2 SVGAGI (reference sequence). The CDR3 spans 14 residues. In DNA form, the CDR3 reads TGTGCCAGCACCCCGGGACAGCCTAACTATGGCTACACCTTC. This codes for CASTPGQPNYGYTF.

This chain uses TRBV5-1 with TRBJ1-1; no firm D call. Trimming took off 0 bases at V and 12 bases at J, with 12 bases between the two ends. Germline assignment: CDR1 SGHRS and CDR2 YFSETQ. The CDR3 is 12 residues long. CDR3 sequence reads: CASSLDGNRPFF. For the CDR3, the DNA is TGCGCCAGCAGCTTGGATGGTAACAGACCTTTCTTT.

V usage is TRBV10-3 and J usage is TRBJ1-1; D call uncertain. The germline CDR1 and CDR2 sequences are ENHRY and SYGVKD. The CDR3 spans 13 residues. V lost 10 bases, J lost 1 base, and 13 bases lay in between. The CDR3 DNA sequence: TGTGCCACCGCCGGGGAGACGAACACTGAAGCTTTCTTT. Protein sequence: CATAGETNTEAFF.

V and J are TRBV29-1 and TRBJ1-3; no clear D gene. This CDR3 contains 12 residues. Germline CDR1 reads SQVTM; CDR2 reads ANQGSEA. The ends were cut back, 6 bases at V and 4 bases at J, with 10 bases in the middle. The CDR3, as DNA: TGCAGCGTCCGGGTATACGGAAACACCATATATTTT. It yields the protein CSVRVYGNTIYF.

The chain is built from TRBV10-3 and TRBJ2-1, with TRBD2 matching 10 bases. In germline, CDR1 is ENHRY, CDR2 SYGVKD. The CDR3 spans 17 residues. Trimming removed 2 bases from V and 8 bases from J; junction bases left unmatched: 12. DNA of the CDR3: TGTGCCATCAGTGAGCCGCCGGGACTAGCGCGGGCTGATGAGCAGTTCTTC. Translation: CAISEPPGLARADEQFF.

V and J are TRBV18 and TRBJ2-7; the D gene is possibly TRBD1 (7 bases). Germline assignment: CDR1 KGHSH and CDR2 LQKENI. The CDR3 loop spans 15 amino acids. V was trimmed by 3 bases and J by 0 bases, leaving 12 bases between them. The chain's CDR3 is CASSPGQGGSYEQYV. The CDR3 nucleotides read TGTGCCAGCTCACCGGGTCAGGGGGGCTCCTACGAGCAGTACGTC.

The sample holds one count of this clone. The CDR3 loop reads CASSATRPSGTGRTNEKLFF. The CDR3 DNA reads TGTGCCAGCAGTGCCACCCGACCATCGGGGACAGGGCGTACTAATGAAAAACTGTTTTTT. The chain uses TRBV6-1 and TRBJ1-4, with 9 nucleotides matching TRBD1. The J segment lost 2 bases and the V segment lost 4 bases, leaving 17 bases of the junction unmatched. The CDR3 has 20 residues. Germline assignment: CDR1 MNHNS and CDR2 SASEGT.

V is TRBV18 and J is TRBJ2-7; the D gene is possibly TRBD1 (6 bases). V was cut by 6 bases and J by 6 bases, with 12 bases left in between. The germline V gene has CDR1 KGHSH and CDR2 LQKENI. This CDR3 is built from 12 residues. The CDR3 region is CASSSGQSEQYF. Written as DNA, the CDR3 is TGTGCCAGCTCGTCGGGACAATCCGAGCAGTACTTC.

V usage is TRBV7-2 and J usage is TRBJ1-4, with 7 nucleotides matching TRBD1. V lost 4 bases, J lost 3 bases, and 5 bases stayed unmatched. The CDR3 is 15 residues long. Germline lookup yields CDR1 SGHTA and CDR2 FQGNSA. CDR3 in amino acids: CASSSRGTANEKLFF. DNA for the CDR3: TGTGCCAGCAGCTCCCGGGGGACAGCTAATGAAAAACTGTTTTTT.

The chain links TRBV27 to TRBJ1-6; tentative D call: TRBD1 (5 bases). The CDR3 sequence is 15 residues long. Per the germline V gene, CDR1 is MNHEY and CDR2 is SMNVEV (reference sequence). V was cut by 2 bases and J by 18 bases, with 23 bases left in between. In DNA, the CDR3 is TGTGCCAGCAGTTTACGATTTGACAGCCTCCTCACACCCCACTTT. It yields the protein CASSLRFDSLLTPHF.

The chain employs TRBV10-3 and TRBJ2-1, with 7 bases matching TRBD1. This CDR3 is built from 13 residues. Losses at the gene ends were 6 bases for V and 8 bases for J; bases not matched to a gene: 7. The germline V gene has CDR1 ENHRY and CDR2 SYGVKD. The CDR3 bases are TGTGCCATCAGCGACAGGGAAGTCTATGAGCAGTTCTTC. Translating it yields CAISDREVYEQFF.

The J gene is TRBJ1-1, the V gene TRBV25-1; tentatively, D is TRBD1 (6 bases). V was pared by 5 bases and J by 6 bases, with 16 bases between. CDR1 and CDR2 from the germline V gene are MGHDK and SYGVNS. The CDR3 runs to 14 residues. The chain's CDR3 is CASSPLGGTAEAFF. The DNA for the CDR3 is TGTGCCAGCAGTCCTCTAGGGGGTACGGCTGAAGCTTTCTTT.

This clone was detected once. For the CDR3, the DNA is TGTGCCAGCACTTTATGGCAGGGGGATTTAGAAGCTTTCTTT. Its protein is CASTLWQGDLEAFF. The J gene is TRBJ1-1, the V gene TRBV2; 7 bases agree with TRBD1. The CDR3 sequence is 14 residues long. Trimming took 7 bases from V and 8 from J; bases not matched to a gene: 13. Germline CDR1 SNHLY, CDR2 FYNNEI. Combining the CDR3 with reference TRBV2 and TRBJ1-1 gives the whole variable domain EPEVTQTPSHQVTQMGQEVILRCVPISNHLYFYWYRQILGQKVEFLVSFYNNEISEKSEIFDDQFSVERPDGSNFTLKIRSTKLEDSAMYFCASTLWQGDLEAFFGQGTRLTVV.

This clone has more than one count but fewer than ten. This chain connects TRBV11-3 to TRBJ2-2; no definite D call. The CDR3 loop spans 12 amino acids. The V and J ends lost 2 bases and 5 bases respectively, with 3 bases between them. From germline, CDR1 is SGHNT and CDR2 YENEEA. CDR3 region: CASSLTTGELFF. As DNA, the CDR3 is TGTGCCAGCAGCTTAACTACCGGGGAGCTGTTTTTT.

The chain recombines TRBV18 with TRBJ1-1; TRBD1 matches 7 bases. This CDR3 has 17 residues. With 5 bases clipped from V and 0 bases from J, the junction kept 12 bases outside the gene matches. The germline gives CDR1 KGHSH, CDR2 LQKENI. The DNA of the CDR3 is TGTGCCAGCTCAACGAAAGGAACAGGGGCACTGAACACTGAAGCTTTCTTT. Translated: CASSTKGTGALNTEAFF.

V gene TRBV7-9 combines with J gene TRBJ1-1, with a possible D match to TRBD1 (6 bases). The V gene's germline CDR1 is SEHNR and CDR2 FQNEAQ (reference sequence). The CDR3 runs 14 residues. The V and J ends lost 7 bases and 0 bases respectively, with 12 bases between them. CDR3 DNA: TGTGCCAGCACCCCACAGGGAATGAACACTGAAGCTTTCTTT. It encodes CASTPQGMNTEAFF. Looking up the rest from reference TRBV7-9 and TRBJ1-1 gives the full variable domain: DTGVSQNPRHKITKRGQNVTFRCDPISEHNRLYWYRQTLGQGPEFLTYFQNEAQLEKSRLLSDRFSAERPKGSFSTLEIQRTEQGDSAMYLCASTPQGMNTEAFFGQGTRLTVV.

The CDR3 region is CASSQDRAGRGKMAQYF. CDR3 DNA: TGCGCCAGCAGCCAAGATAGGGCAGGGCGGGGGAAGATGGCCCAGTACTTC. This chain joins TRBV4-1 and TRBJ2-5, with 7 bases lining up with TRBD2. The junction had 16 bases not matched to a gene; V was cut back by 0 bases and J by 9 bases. CDR3 length: 17 residues. CDR1 is MGHRA and CDR2 is YSYEKL in the germline V gene.

The rearrangement links TRBV10-3 to TRBJ2-7; 9 bases map to TRBD2. The CDR3 length is 13 residues. CDR1 is ENHRY and CDR2 is SYGVKD in the germline V gene. The ends lost 4 bases at V and 5 bases at J; junction bases unmatched: 3. In nucleotides, the CDR3 is TGTGCCATCAGTGCTCTAGCGGGGCACGAGCAGTACGTC. It yields the protein CAISALAGHEQYV.

The chain employs TRBV3-1 (or the pseudogene TRBV3-2) and TRBJ1-3; D perhaps matches TRBD1 (6 bases). Trimming stripped 4 bases from V and 0 bases from J, with 13 bases between. CDR3 length equals 16 residues. Per germline, CDR1 LGHDT and CDR2 YNNKEL (reference sequence). The CDR3, as DNA: TGTGCCAGCAGCCCTCCTACAGGGAGCTCTGGAAACACCATATATTTT. Translation gives CASSPPTGSSGNTIYF.

The rearrangement uses TRBV19 and TRBJ1-1; a weak D match, TRBD1 (5 bases). V was trimmed by 6 bases and J by 4 bases, leaving 15 bases between them. Germline loops: CDR1 LNHDA, CDR2 SQIVND (reference sequence). The CDR3 covers 14 residues. CDR3 loop: CASRNQGEGTEAFF. CDR3 sequence (DNA): TGTGCCAGTAGAAACCAGGGTGAAGGCACTGAAGCTTTCTTT.

The count of this clone is one. The V and J genes are TRBV7-8 and TRBJ2-1; TRBD2 matches 8 bases. With 1 base clipped from V and 8 bases from J, the junction kept 16 bases outside the gene matches. CDR3 length equals 18 residues. The germline CDR1 and CDR2 sequences are SGHVS and FQNEAQ. The CDR3 coding sequence is TGTGCCAGCAGCTTAGTAGGGTCCGGGGGGGCCCGAAGATATGAGCAGTTCTTC. Translated, it gives CASSLVGSGGARRYEQFF.

DNA of the CDR3: TGTGCCAGCAGTTACTCGTCTAGCGGGCTTAGCTCCTACAATGAGCAGTTCTTC. Encoded protein: CASSYSSSGLSSYNEQFF. The V and J genes are TRBV6-2 or TRBV6-3 and TRBJ2-1; 8 nucleotides match TRBD2. Germline CDR1 MNHEY, CDR2 SVGEGT. J was trimmed by 0 bases and V by 0 bases; bases with no gene match: 7. This CDR3 has 18 amino acids.

V and J are TRBV9 and TRBJ1-4, with TRBD1 as a possible D gene (5 bases). Germline CDR1 reads SGDLS; CDR2 reads YYNGEE. The CDR3 contains 15 residues. The V gene lost 4 bases and the J gene lost 7 bases, with 17 bases spanning the gap. The CDR3 bases are TGTGCCAGCAGCCTATATGGGGGGGGTGCTGAAAAACTGTTTTTT. It translates to CASSLYGGGAEKLFF.

A single count supports this clone. The chain joins TRBV24-1 to TRBJ1-6; tentative D call: TRBD1 (6 bases). The length of the CDR3 is 15 residues. Germline assignment: CDR1 KGHDR and CDR2 SFDVKD. V was shortened by 7 bases and J by 6 bases, with 15 bases between the two germline ends. This CDR3 reads CATSQSGTTNSPLHF. In nucleotides, the CDR3 is TGTGCCACCAGCCAGTCCGGGACAACTAATTCACCCCTCCACTTT.

The chain is built from TRBV9 and TRBJ2-1; 11 bases are shared with TRBD2. The V and J ends lost 2 bases and 6 bases, in that order; junction bases with no gene match: 1. The CDR3 length is 14 residues. Germline V gene sequence: CDR1 SGDLS, CDR2 YYNGEE. The CDR3 sequence: CASSVGTSGNEQFF. CDR3 DNA: TGTGCCAGCAGCGTCGGGACTAGCGGCAATGAGCAGTTCTTC.

The J gene is TRBJ1-1, the V gene TRBV7-3; D ambiguous. CDR3 size: 13 residues. Germline CDR1 SGHTA, CDR2 FQGTGA. V shed 0 bases and J shed 5 bases, with 7 bases lying between them. The CDR3 reads CASSLTRETEAFF. The CDR3 nucleotides are TGTGCCAGCAGCTTAACTCGGGAGACTGAAGCTTTCTTT. The variable domain in full, with the rest retrieved from reference TRBV7-3 and TRBJ1-1, is GAGVSQTPSNKVTEKGKYVELRCDPISGHTALYWYRQSLGQGPEFLIYFQGTGAADDSGLPNDRFFAVRPEGSVSTLKIQRTERGDSAVYLCASSLTRETEAFFGQGTRLTVV.

The gene calls are TRBV5-4 and TRBJ1-1, with D tentatively TRBD1 (5 bases). The CDR3 loop spans 14 amino acids. Per the germline V gene, CDR1 is SGHNT and CDR2 is YYREEE (reference sequence). V shed 0 bases and J shed 4 bases, with 10 bases lying between them. The CDR3 DNA is TGTGCCAGCAGCTTGGATCCCAGGGCCACTGAAGCTTTCTTT. Protein product: CASSLDPRATEAFF.

The chain is built from TRBV5-8 and TRBJ1-1, with 7 bases that match TRBD1. This CDR3 region has 14 residues. Germline CDR1 reads SGHTS; CDR2 reads YDEGEE. Unmatched junction bases numbered 8, after V lost 4 bases and J lost 5 bases. This CDR3 is CASSPEGAWTEAFF. CDR3 nucleotide sequence: TGTGCCAGCAGCCCGGAGGGGGCTTGGACTGAAGCTTTCTTT.

V and J are TRBV7-2 and TRBJ1-2, with TRBD1 matching over 9 bases. From germline, CDR1 is SGHTA and CDR2 FQGNSA. CDR3 length equals 13 residues. J was trimmed by 6 bases and V by 5 bases; bases with no gene match: 4. CDR3 amino acids: CASSPGTGNGYTF. In nucleotides, the CDR3 is TGTGCCAGCAGCCCCGGGACAGGGAATGGCTACACCTTC.